This T cell receptor (beta chain) emerged from a study of breast tumors, draining lymph nodes, adjacent tissues. Overall study results and limits: Findings are consistent with lymph node origin and intratumoral expansion of most tumor T cells. Tumor T cell lymph node origin was a supported hypothesis, not proven. Compared with lymph nodes, tumors were less diverse; compared with nontumor tissue, more. Luminal-like breast cancer showed significantly higher tumor–nontumor repertoire similarity than basal-like.

Germline CDR1 MNHEY, CDR2 SVGAGI. V was shortened by 0 bases and J by 4 bases, with 10 bases between the two germline ends. CDR3 size: 15 residues. MiXCR was run by TCRdb on the multiplex PCR reads, yielding one entry per CDR3 protein. The sample includes tens of thousands of distinct CDR3 sequences, roughly 23% of them seen just once. This clonotype appeared many times. Its antigen is unknown. The J gene is TRBJ1-3, the V gene TRBV6-5, with D possibly matching TRBD1 (5 bases). Input material: breast tumor tissue. This TCR derives from a female donor with breast cancer. Some clones in this sample may be carry-over from other donors' samples. The CDR3 sequence: CASSYSIGDGNTIYF. The DNA of the CDR3 is TGTGCCAGCAGTTACTCGATAGGGGACGGAAACACCATATATTTT.